These 8 T cell receptor beta chains share one sample of origin, sequenced in a study of CD8 T cells in ankylosing spondylitis (dated by TCRdb to about 2017). Points the paper makes about the study in general: Blood from ankylosing spondylitis patients appeared to be characterized by a TCR beta motif made up of eight highly homologous amino acid variants.

The library was prepared using 5' RACE. Reads for this sample came from an Illumina HiSeq 2500. TCRdb's own reprocessing of the public reads used fastp at Q25 and MiXCR and kept productive beta chains. Each record represents a unique CDR3 protein, reported with the most common genes and DNA among its rows. Counted in this sample were approximately 550,000 distinct CDR3 sequences; roughly 12% of them appeared once. The ten most abundant clones make up about 6.8% of the sample. What these receptors recognize is not known. The sequenced sample was blood, either unsorted or a sorted T cell fraction (not recorded which). All receptors derive from a male donor with ankylosing spondylitis.

This clonotype appeared a few times. V usage is TRBV5-1 and J usage is TRBJ1-2; D not certain. Trimming took off 5 bases at V and 9 bases at J, with 11 bases between the two ends. This CDR3 has 11 residues. In germline, CDR1 is SGHRS, CDR2 YFSETQ. CDR3 sequence: CASSSEGSYTF. As DNA, the CDR3 is TGCGCCAGCAGTTCTGAAGGGAGCTACACCTTC.

Many counts were recorded for this clonotype. J is TRBJ1-4 and V is TRBV5-6; perhaps TRBD1 as D (6 bases). The CDR3 has 19 amino acids. V was shortened by 4 bases and J by 4 bases, with 26 bases between the two germline ends. CDR1 and CDR2 (germline): SGHDT, YYEEEE. The CDR3 spells CASSQPGHAAQVGNEKLFF. The CDR3 DNA sequence: TGTGCCAGCAGCCAACCGGGACACGCTGCACAAGTGGGTAATGAAAAACTGTTTTTT.

The chain is built from TRBV6-5 and TRBJ2-3, with a possible D match to TRBD2 (5 bases). The CDR3 has 15 amino acids. The V end lost 0 bases, the J end lost 0 bases, and 7 bases lay between the germline ends. The germline CDR1 and CDR2 sequences are MNHEY and SVGAGI. The CDR3 region is CASSYSWTSTDTQYF. CDR3 nucleotides: TGTGCCAGCAGTTACTCCTGGACTAGCACAGATACGCAGTATTTT.

This chain connects TRBV2 to TRBJ1-5, with D unclear. The V gene's germline CDR1 is SNHLY and CDR2 FYNNEI. V lost 2 bases and J lost 14, with 16 bases in between. The CDR3 contains 13 residues. As DNA, the CDR3 is TGTGCCAGCAGTGAATCGGGTGGCACCCCGGAGCATTTT. It yields the protein CASSESGGTPEHF.

The chain uses TRBV12-3 or TRBV12-4 and TRBJ2-1; 7 bases agree with TRBD1. With 6 bases clipped from V and 2 bases from J, the junction kept 10 bases outside the gene matches. This CDR3 contains 16 residues. The CDR3 DNA sequence: TGTGCCAGCAGAACTACAGGGGTTTTTACCTACAATGAGCAGTTCTTC. Its protein is CASRTTGVFTYNEQFF.

The V and J genes are TRBV5-1 and TRBJ2-2; weak D call: TRBD2 (6 bases). The germline V gene has CDR1 SGHRS and CDR2 YFSETQ. This CDR3 region has 13 residues. The ends were cut back, 5 bases at V and 7 bases at J, with 12 bases in the middle. The DNA of the CDR3 is TGCGCCAGCAGAGCAACGGGAGACGGGGAGCTGTTTTTT. Encoded protein: CASRATGDGELFF.

The table lists this clonotype with many counts. The rearrangement uses TRBV7-2 and TRBJ1-1; D remains ambiguous. Germline V gives CDR1 SGHTA, CDR2 FQGNSA. V dropped 3 bases and J dropped 8 bases, with 13 bases sitting between them. The CDR3 spans 13 residues. Written as DNA, the CDR3 is TGTGCCAGCAGCTTGGACTACCTGGGGGAAGCTTTCTTT. Protein: CASSLDYLGEAFF.

The genes are TRBV10-2 and TRBJ2-7; 7 bases are a match to TRBD2. The CDR3 loop spans 14 amino acids. Germline CDR1 and CDR2: WSHSY and SAAADI. The junction had 4 bases not matched to a gene; V was cut back by 4 bases and J by 1 base. The CDR3: CASSVERGSYEQYF. As DNA, the CDR3 is TGCGCCAGCAGTGTGGAGCGGGGTTCCTACGAGCAGTACTTC.